Below are 7 T cell receptor beta chains sequenced from a single sample in a study of CD8+ T cells in alopecia areata. It was cDNA, reverse transcribed from extracted RNA, that served as the sequencing template. Some clones are missing from TCRdb's copy, which holds only in-frame ones; the method was immunoSEQ multiplex PCR. This repertoire shows 130,000 to 150,000 clones, 75% to 90% found once; its top ten account for around 15%. The sample in question was CD8+ T cells sorted from blood, obtained at week 0. Every receptor here comes from a human donor with alopecia areata.

The V gene is TRBV27, the J gene TRBJ2-7; weak D call: TRBD1 (6 bases). Trimming removed 2 bases from V and 4 bases from J, with 12 bases in between. This CDR3 is built from 14 residues. Per germline, CDR1 MNHEY and CDR2 SMNVEV (reference sequence). The CDR3 sequence: CASSLGRGTYEQYF. Here the CDR3 DNA reads TGTGCCAGCAGTTTAGGCAGGGGAACATACGAGCAGTACTTC.

J is TRBJ2-3 and V is TRBV14; no reliable D call. CDR1 SGHDN and CDR2 FVKESK come from the germline V gene. The V and J ends lost 3 bases and 1 base respectively, with 8 bases between them. The CDR3 extends over 14 amino acids. The CDR3 DNA reads TGTGCCAGCAGCCAGGCCCGGGGCACAGATACGCAGTATTTT. Translating it yields CASSQARGTDTQYF.

A single count supports this clone. The CDR3 coding sequence is TGTGCCAGCAGTTACTGGTTTGCGGGGAACACCGGGGAGCTGTTTTTT. It yields the protein CASSYWFAGNTGELFF. This chain joins TRBV6-5 and TRBJ2-2; D is perhaps TRBD2 (5 bases). The CDR3 extends over 16 amino acids. Germline V lookup: CDR1 MNHEY, CDR2 SVGAGI. Between the trimmed V and J ends, which lost 1 base and 1 base, there was a span of 10 bases.

This chain joins TRBV27 and TRBJ2-1; D unresolved. Germline CDR1 is MNHEY and CDR2 is SMNVEV (reference sequence). The V end lost 3 bases, the J end lost 0 bases, and 6 bases lay between the germline ends. The CDR3 is 14 residues long. The CDR3 nucleotides read TGTGCCAGCAGTTTCTACAGCTCCTACAATGAGCAGTTCTTC. This translates into CASSFYSSYNEQFF.

The chain combines TRBV11-2 with TRBJ2-3; D is undetermined. V was pared by 6 bases and J by 5 bases, with 12 bases between. The CDR3 has 13 residues. Germline CDR1 SGHAT, CDR2 FQNNGV. As DNA, the CDR3 is TGTGCCAGCAGTAGGCCCCGCCAAGATACGCAGTATTTT. Translation gives CASSRPRQDTQYF.

This chain joins TRBV5-1 and TRBJ2-1, with a weak D call TRBD2 (5 bases). Trimming took 4 bases from V and 8 from J, leaving 19 bases between them. This CDR3 has 15 amino acids. Germline CDR1 reads SGHRS; CDR2 reads YFSETQ. The CDR3 sequence is CASSTVNSFGDEQFF. CDR3 in DNA: TGCGCCAGCAGCACAGTAAATTCCTTCGGGGATGAGCAGTTCTTC.

In the case of this clone: The identical CDR3 is also encoded by other nucleotide sequences in the sample. The CDR3 DNA reads TGTGCCAGCAAAACCGGGTCCTACAATGAGCAGTTCTTC. It yields the protein CASKTGSYNEQFF. This chain uses TRBV27 with TRBJ2-1, with no clear D. Per germline, CDR1 MNHEY and CDR2 SMNVEV (reference sequence). This CDR3 is built from 13 residues. Trimming shortened V by 7 bases and J by 1 base, and 8 bases separated the two germline ends.